This entry describes one TCR beta chain. These data originate in a study of PD-1 blockade in classical Hodgkin lymphoma. Regarding time point: cycle 4 day 1 (C4D1), after less than seven weeks of nivolumab. Each patient relapsed following autologous stem cell transplantation, and prior brentuximab vedotin exposure differed. Here immunoSEQ multiplex PCR was the method, and the copy in TCRdb shows in-frame clones only, minus some. The sample has approximately 65,000 clones, about 89% seen once; the top ten hold 10% to 13%. Germline CDR1 reads MDHEN; CDR2 reads SYDVKM. The length of the CDR3 is 16 residues. V was trimmed by 5 bases and J by 3 bases, leaving 14 bases between them.

The origin of this receptor is a human donor with classical Hodgkin lymphoma. The specimen was peripheral blood mononuclear cells (PBMCs), collected before the fourth cycle of nivolumab. This sequence joins TRBV28 and TRBJ1-6; possible D gene TRBD1, 6 bases. This CDR3 is CASSKMGAYYNSPLHF. The CDR3 DNA follows: TGTGCCAGCAGTAAGATGGGGGCTTACTATAATTCACCCCTCCACTTT.